Shown below are 11 T cell receptor beta chains from a single sample sequenced in a study of blood T cells in healthy people across ages. Alongside a J-beta primer mix, a sample-barcoded 5' primer served in a second PCR lasting 7 to 11 cycles. TCRdb analysed the 5' RACE reads with MiXCR anew, one entry per CDR3 protein. The sample carries approximately 1,000,000 distinct CDR3 sequences, approximately 38% recorded once. Sample: blood. The origin of the receptors is a man younger than 35 in good health.

This clonotype was counted a few times. This chain connects TRBV20-1 to TRBJ2-7; D is unclear. The CDR3 length is 10 residues. Trimming shortened V by 4 bases and J by 3 bases, and 4 bases separated the two germline ends. CDR1 DFQATT and CDR2 SNEGSKA come from the germline V gene (reference sequence). CDR3 nucleotide sequence: TGCAGTGCTATCGGCTACGAGCAGTACTTC. This gives the protein CSAIGYEQYF.

The V call is TRBV6-2 or TRBV6-3, the J call TRBJ1-2; 8 positions match TRBD1. The ends lost 7 bases at V and 1 base at J; junction bases unmatched: 11. The CDR3 is 16 residues long. CDR1 is MNHEY, CDR2 SVGEGT, per germline. The CDR3: CASTLFGTGLNYGYTF. Written as DNA, the CDR3 is TGTGCCAGCACTCTCTTCGGGACAGGACTTAACTATGGCTACACCTTC.

This clonotype appeared a few times. The chain carries TRBV5-1 and TRBJ1-1; no clear D gene. This CDR3 has 14 amino acids. Germline V CDR1 and CDR2: SGHRS, YFSETQ. V lost 0 bases to trimming and J lost 1 base, with 7 bases between them. CDR3 nucleotides: TGCGCCAGCAGCTTGGCCATTACGAACACTGAAGCTTTCTTT. This sequence encodes CASSLAITNTEAFF.

As regards this clonotype: A much larger clone lies one base from this, so it may be a read error. The chain links TRBV7-9 to TRBJ1-2; tentatively, D is TRBD1 (5 bases). CDR1 and CDR2 (germline): SEHNR, FQNEAQ (reference sequence). The CDR3 has 14 amino acids. The CDR3 spells CAGSDDRQYYGYTF. The CDR3 nucleotides read TGTGCCGGCAGCGACGACAGACAGTACTATGGCTACACCTTC.

This chain uses TRBV6-6 with TRBJ2-5; D perhaps matches TRBD1 (6 bases). The V gene's germline CDR1 is MNHNY and CDR2 SVGAGI (reference sequence). The CDR3 has 14 amino acids. Trimming cost V 4 bases and J 1 base, with 10 bases left between them. In DNA form, the CDR3 reads TGTGCCAGCAGTTCGAACAGGGTCCAAGAGACCCAGTACTTC. Protein: CASSSNRVQETQYF.

V gene TRBV29-1 combines with J gene TRBJ1-1; D gene ambiguous. Deletions cut 7 bases from V and 10 bases from J, with 19 bases between. The CDR3 loop spans 12 amino acids. Germline V CDR1 and CDR2: SQVTM, ANQGSEA. The CDR3 nucleotides are TGCAGCGCCGAGGACGGCGGCCTCGTAGCTTTCTTT. This gives the protein CSAEDGGLVAFF.

The chain couples TRBV2 to TRBJ2-1; 10 bases are shared with TRBD1. The J call may be wrong; the DNA end is better matched by TRBJ2-7. The germline V gene has CDR1 SNHLY and CDR2 FYNNEI. The CDR3 is 14 residues long. The DNA for the CDR3 is TGTGCCAGCCGGCCGGGACAGGGGTACAATGAGCAGTACTTC. Its translation: CASRPGQGYNEQYF.

This clonotype was seen only a few times. The chain links TRBV12-3 or TRBV12-4 to TRBJ1-2, with TRBD1 identical over 7 bases. V was clipped by 0 bases and J by 7 bases; unmatched bases: 5. The length of the CDR3 is 14 residues. DNA for the CDR3: TGTGCCAGCAGTTTAGCGACAGGGTCGAGTGGCTACACCTTC. Protein product: CASSLATGSSGYTF.

The chain couples TRBV6-1 to TRBJ1-2; no clear D gene. Germline values: CDR1 MNHNS, CDR2 SASEGT. V lost 0 bases and J 1 base, leaving 9 bases between the germline ends. The CDR3 totals 15 residues. Here the CDR3 DNA reads TGTGCCAGCAGTGAAGCGGGCATCCTTAACTATGGCTACACCTTC. Encoded protein: CASSEAGILNYGYTF.

The CDR3 here is CASSLSAGPDEAFF. As DNA, the CDR3 is TGTGCCAGCAGCTTATCGGCGGGACCGGATGAAGCTTTCTTT. V and J are TRBV7-2 and TRBJ1-1; a possible D gene is TRBD1 (5 bases). CDR3 length equals 14 residues. Per the germline V gene, CDR1 is SGHTA and CDR2 is FQGNSA. The V end was cut by 2 bases, the J end by 7 bases, with 14 bases between. Together with reference TRBV7-2 and TRBJ1-1, the CDR3 gives the full variable domain: GAGVSQSPSNKVTEKGKDVELRCDPISGHTALYWYRQSLGQGLEFLIYFQGNSAPDKSGLPSDRFSAERTGGSVSTLTIQRTQQEDSAVYLCASSLSAGPDEAFFGQGTRLTVV.

The chain combines TRBV14 with TRBJ2-1; D uncertain. The germline V and J ends were trimmed by 1 base and 9 bases, with 7 bases remaining between them. The CDR3 is 12 residues long. Germline V gene sequence: CDR1 SGHDN, CDR2 FVKESK. CDR3 loop: CASSQVTPEQFF. In DNA, the CDR3 is TGTGCCAGCAGCCAAGTCACCCCTGAGCAGTTCTTC.